These T cell receptor beta chains were read from a single sample in a study of T cells expressing NK-cell markers. TCRdb re-called the 5' RACE reads; every CDR3 protein appears as one record, without DNA. Here the sample table reports about 380,000 distinct CDR3 sequences. The source material was blood T cells: a sorted CD56 or NKG2C T cell subset, CD4+ or CD8+ T cells, or bulk PBMC T cells (not recorded which). These receptors all stem from a man aged 18 to 69 in good health. Each CDR3 is given with its conserved first and last residue. The order of the fields is CDR3 protein, V gene, J gene.

CASSPRTGTNTGELFF	TRBV4-2	TRBJ2-2
CASSLGLIGTEAFF	TRBV5-1	TRBJ1-1
CASSRRGEQYF	TRBV25-1	TRBJ2-7
CASSQEGQHLAKNIQYF	TRBV3-1	TRBJ2-4
CASSLWKKSTDTQYF	TRBV27	TRBJ2-3
CASSQMGPTRLDYGYTF	TRBV4-2	TRBJ1-2
CASSLALFYGNTIYF	TRBV7-2	TRBJ1-3
CASSSGTTAGNTIYF	TRBV7-9	TRBJ1-3
CASSYGGNGYTF	TRBV6-6	TRBJ1-2
CASSAPTGLGSPLHF	TRBV11-2	TRBJ1-6
CASRQAGDNEQFF	TRBV11-2	TRBJ2-1
CSVVGMPGRTNTEAFF	TRBV29-1	TRBJ1-1
CASHTRRAGGGYTF	TRBV12-3/TRBV12-4	TRBJ1-2
CASRRTENTEAFF	TRBV6-1	TRBJ1-1
CSVEDLNNGYTF	TRBV29-1	TRBJ1-2
CASSVAGDSYNSPLHF	TRBV9	TRBJ1-6
CATSEPGQRGYTF	TRBV24-1	TRBJ1-2
CASSSPGLLNPTDTQYF	TRBV2	TRBJ2-3
CSARGGGGGNQPQHF	TRBV20-1	TRBJ1-5
CAISQAGTRAGELFF	TRBV10-3	TRBJ2-2
CASSNRGRSYGYTF	TRBV6-5	TRBJ1-2
CASSPNREGYNEQFF	TRBV11-3	TRBJ2-1